A single sample is the source of the 6 T cell receptor beta chains below, sequenced in a study of T cell changes during pregnancy in multiple sclerosis. Clones were read by immunoSEQ multiplex PCR, and TCRdb kept only the in-frame ones, dropping some. The repertoire consists of 100,000 to 130,000 clones, with just under 95% occurring once and the leading ten covering 0.78%. The specimen was peripheral blood, collected in the third trimester of pregnancy. These receptors were collected from a female donor in good health, enrolled as a control in a pregnancy study.

This chain joins TRBV6-6 and TRBJ1-3; no clear D gene. This CDR3 region has 15 residues. Per the germline V gene, CDR1 is MNHNY and CDR2 is SVGAGI (reference sequence). The ends were cut back, 1 base at V and 3 bases at J, with 10 bases in the middle. The DNA for the CDR3 is TGTGCCAGCAGTTACTTAGACCCAGGTGGAAACACCATATATTTT. Its translation: CASSYLDPGGNTIYF.

This clone showed up just a few times. The rearrangement links TRBV14 to TRBJ1-2, with D hard to call. Germline V gives CDR1 SGHDN, CDR2 FVKESK. The CDR3 totals 14 residues. V gave up 1 base and J gave up 0 bases, with 6 bases separating them. The CDR3 region is CASSQVAANYGYTF. The CDR3 bases are TGTGCCAGCAGCCAAGTCGCAGCTAACTATGGCTACACCTTC.

The chain is built from TRBV29-1 and TRBJ1-2, with TRBD1 identical over 9 bases. The trim removed 7 bases at V and 5 bases at J, leaving 11 bases unmatched. CDR1 is SQVTM and CDR2 is ANQGSEA in the germline V gene. The CDR3 is 14 amino acids. This chain's CDR3 is CSARETGGGYGYTF. CDR3 coding DNA: TGCAGCGCTAGGGAGACAGGGGGTGGATATGGCTACACCTTC.

This clone was picked up one time. V gene TRBV21-1 combines with J gene TRBJ1-2. TRBV21-1 counts as a pseudogene. This CDR3 is 14 amino acids long. CDR3 protein: CASSKLREGSGYTF. CDR3 sequence (DNA): TGTGCCAGCAGCAAATTGCGGGAAGGGTCTGGCTACACCTTC.

V and J are TRBV6-5 and TRBJ1-2; D uncertain. CDR3 length equals 14 residues. Trimming stripped 6 bases from V and 4 bases from J, with 15 bases between. Germline V lookup: CDR1 MNHEY, CDR2 SVGAGI. The CDR3 protein is CASREATISYGYTF. As DNA, the CDR3 is TGTGCCAGCAGAGAGGCAACAATATCCTATGGCTACACCTTC.

The chain is built from TRBV11-1 and TRBJ1-1; 12 bases are a match to TRBD1. Germline V gives CDR1 SGHAT, CDR2 FQDESV (reference sequence). J lost 3 bases, V lost 4 bases, and 12 bases had no gene match. The CDR3 totals 18 residues. CDR3 DNA sequence: TGTGCCAGCAGCTCAACGGGACAGGGGGCGAGAGAGGACACTGAAGCTTTCTTT. Its protein product is CASSSTGQGAREDTEAFF. Together with reference TRBV11-1 and TRBJ1-1, the CDR3 gives the full variable domain: EAEVAQSPRYKITEKSQAVAFWCDPISGHATLYWYRQILGQGPELLVQFQDESVVDDSQLPKDRFSAERLKGVDSTLKIQPAELGDSAMYLCASSSTGQGAREDTEAFFGQGTRLTVV.